The clone carrying this T cell receptor (beta chain) was seen many times. Its antigen is still unknown. Diagnosis relied on clinical symptoms, serum thyroxine and TRAb, thyroid ultrasound and orbital computed tomography. Amplified TCR beta CDR3 regions derived from RNA transcripts. When the TCR CDR3 underwent first-round RT-PCR, the HTBI primer set was used. TCRdb used MiXCR to reprocess the multiplex PCR reads, holding one entry per CDR3 protein. The sample yields 500,000 or so distinct CDR3 sequences, roughly 15% seen once. The sample comes from a study of T cells in Graves' hyperthyroidism and ophthalmopathy. On the study more broadly: Specimen type is peripheral blood, collected at initial diagnosis prior to any treatment.

Findings of the study overall: Appearing also in blood were most of the thyroid clonotypes expanded above 0.001. Stable hyperthyroidism was told apart from ophthalmopathy by a model built on 13 V-J features.

The CDR3 length is 14 residues. The V gene lost 5 bases and the J gene lost 6 bases, with 16 bases spanning the gap. Germline CDR1 is PRHDT and CDR2 is FYEKMQ (reference sequence). The chain combines TRBV13 with TRBJ1-2; tentatively, D is TRBD1 (6 bases). The sequence was obtained from a young woman with Graves' ophthalmopathy. The sequenced sample was blood. The CDR3 here is CASSIRGGSDGYTF. The CDR3 nucleotides read TGTGCCAGCAGCATCAGGGGCGGGTCGGATGGCTACACCTTC.